This TCR beta chain originates from a study of control samples from healthy donors and cancer patients. The germline CDR1 and CDR2 sequences are SEHNR and FQNEAQ (reference sequence). V lost 5 bases and J lost 5; bases outside the gene matches: 11. The CDR3 has 15 amino acids. The assay was immunoSEQ multiplex PCR, and TCRdb's table has in-frame clones only and misses some. The sample yields some 120,000 clones, around nine tenths seen once. The clonotype comes from a woman between 65 and 79 years old in good health. The chain is built from TRBV7-9 and TRBJ1-2; TRBD1 matches 7 bases. Sequenced input: blood. CDR3: CASSVGDSFIYGYTF. CDR3 nucleotides: TGTGCCAGCAGCGTAGGGGACAGCTTCATTTATGGCTACACCTTC.